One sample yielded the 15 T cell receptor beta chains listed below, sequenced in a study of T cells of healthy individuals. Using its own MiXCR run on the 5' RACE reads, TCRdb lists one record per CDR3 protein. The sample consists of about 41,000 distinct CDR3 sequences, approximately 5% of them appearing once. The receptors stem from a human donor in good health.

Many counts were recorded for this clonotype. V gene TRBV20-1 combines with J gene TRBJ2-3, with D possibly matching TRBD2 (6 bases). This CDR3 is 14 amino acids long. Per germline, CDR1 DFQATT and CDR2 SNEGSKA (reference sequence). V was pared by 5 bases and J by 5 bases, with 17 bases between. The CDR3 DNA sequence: TGCAGTGCTTCGCGGAGCGCAGCGGGAGATACGCAGTATTTT. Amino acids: CSASRSAAGDTQYF.

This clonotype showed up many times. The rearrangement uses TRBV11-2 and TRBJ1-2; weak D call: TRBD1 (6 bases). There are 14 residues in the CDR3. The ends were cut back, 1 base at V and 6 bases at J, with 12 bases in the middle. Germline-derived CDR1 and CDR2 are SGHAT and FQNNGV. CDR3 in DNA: TGTGCCAGCAGCTTAGTAGGGGGAGGGCATGGCTACACCTTC. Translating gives CASSLVGGGHGYTF.

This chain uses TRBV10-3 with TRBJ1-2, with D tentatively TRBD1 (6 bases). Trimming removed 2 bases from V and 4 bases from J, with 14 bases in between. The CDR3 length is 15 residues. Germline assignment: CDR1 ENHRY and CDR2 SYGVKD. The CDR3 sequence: CAISELPTGTYGYTF. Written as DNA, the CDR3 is TGTGCCATCAGTGAGCTCCCTACAGGGACCTATGGCTACACCTTC.

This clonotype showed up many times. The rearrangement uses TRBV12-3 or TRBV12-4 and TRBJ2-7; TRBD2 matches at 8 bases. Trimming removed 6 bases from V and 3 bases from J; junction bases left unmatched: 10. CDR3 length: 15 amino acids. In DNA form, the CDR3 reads TGTGCCAGCAGCTATCTAGCGGGCCGCTACTACGAGCAGTACTTC. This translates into CASSYLAGRYYEQYF.

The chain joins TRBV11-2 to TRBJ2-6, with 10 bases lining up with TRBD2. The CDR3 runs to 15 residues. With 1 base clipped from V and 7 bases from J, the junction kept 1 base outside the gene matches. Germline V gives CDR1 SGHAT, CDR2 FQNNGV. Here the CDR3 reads CASSLVAGGANVLTF. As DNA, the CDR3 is TGTGCCAGCAGCTTAGTAGCGGGAGGAGCCAACGTCCTGACTTTC. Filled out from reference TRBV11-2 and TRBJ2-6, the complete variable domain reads EAGVAQSPRYKIIEKRQSVAFWCNPISGHATLYWYQQILGQGPKLLIQFQNNGVVDDSQLPKDRFSAERLKGVDSTLKIQPAKLEDSAVYLCASSLVAGGANVLTFGAGSRLTVL.

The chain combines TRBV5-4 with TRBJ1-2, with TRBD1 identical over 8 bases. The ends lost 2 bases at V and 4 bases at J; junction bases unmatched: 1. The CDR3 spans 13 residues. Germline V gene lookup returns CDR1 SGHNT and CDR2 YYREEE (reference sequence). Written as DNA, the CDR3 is TGTGCCAGCAGCTTCACAGGGGGCTATGGCTACACCTTC. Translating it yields CASSFTGGYGYTF.

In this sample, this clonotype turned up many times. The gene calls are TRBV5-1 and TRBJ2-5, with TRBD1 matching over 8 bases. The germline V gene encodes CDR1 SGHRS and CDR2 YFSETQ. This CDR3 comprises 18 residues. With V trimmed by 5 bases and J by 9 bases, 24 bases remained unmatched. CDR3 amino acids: CASSPSPSGQGAPSPQYF. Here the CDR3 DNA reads TGCGCCAGCAGTCCGAGCCCGTCGGGGCAGGGGGCCCCGTCGCCCCAGTACTTC. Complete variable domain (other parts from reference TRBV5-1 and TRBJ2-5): KAGVTQTPRYLIKTRGQQVTLSCSPISGHRSVSWYQQTPGQGLQFLFEYFSETQRNKGNFPGRFSGRQFSNSRSEMNVSTLELGDSALYLCASSPSPSGQGAPSPQYFGPGTRLLVL.

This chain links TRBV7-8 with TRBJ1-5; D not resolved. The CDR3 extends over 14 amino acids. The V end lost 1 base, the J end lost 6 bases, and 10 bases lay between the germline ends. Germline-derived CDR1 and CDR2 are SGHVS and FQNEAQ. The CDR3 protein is CASSLVGRSQPQHF. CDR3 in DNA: TGTGCCAGCAGCTTAGTAGGGAGAAGTCAGCCCCAGCATTTT.

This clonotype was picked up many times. The CDR3 nucleotides read TGTGCCAGCAGTGCTATACTTCACACCGGGGAGCTGTTTTTT. It translates to CASSAILHTGELFF. The gene calls are TRBV12-3 or TRBV12-4 and TRBJ2-2; D is uncertain. Trimming shortened V by 5 bases and J by 3 bases, and 10 bases separated the two germline ends. The length of the CDR3 is 14 residues.

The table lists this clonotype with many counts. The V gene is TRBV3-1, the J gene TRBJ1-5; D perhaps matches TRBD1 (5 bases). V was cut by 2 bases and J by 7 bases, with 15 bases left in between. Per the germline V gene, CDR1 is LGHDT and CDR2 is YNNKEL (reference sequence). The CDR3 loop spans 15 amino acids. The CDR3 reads CASSQSQVLWQPQHF. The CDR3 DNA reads TGTGCCAGCAGCCAATCACAGGTCCTCTGGCAGCCCCAGCATTTT.

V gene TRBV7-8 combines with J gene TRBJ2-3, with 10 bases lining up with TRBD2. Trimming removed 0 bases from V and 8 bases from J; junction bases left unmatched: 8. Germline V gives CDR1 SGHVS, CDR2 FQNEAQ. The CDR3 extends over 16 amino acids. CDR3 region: CASSLARTSGAFTQYF. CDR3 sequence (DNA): TGTGCCAGCAGCTTAGCGAGGACTAGCGGAGCGTTTACGCAGTATTTT.

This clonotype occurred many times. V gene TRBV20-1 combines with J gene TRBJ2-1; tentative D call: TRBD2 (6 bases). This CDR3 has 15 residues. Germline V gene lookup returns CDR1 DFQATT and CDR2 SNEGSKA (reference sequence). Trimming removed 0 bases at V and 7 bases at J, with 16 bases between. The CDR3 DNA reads TGCAGTGCTAGAGATGGTTTGGTAGCGGTGAATGAGCAGTTCTTC. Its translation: CSARDGLVAVNEQFF.

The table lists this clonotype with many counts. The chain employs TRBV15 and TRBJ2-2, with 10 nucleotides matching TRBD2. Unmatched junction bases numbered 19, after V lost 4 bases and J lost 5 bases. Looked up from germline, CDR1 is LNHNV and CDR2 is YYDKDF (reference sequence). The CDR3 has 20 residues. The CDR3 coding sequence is TGTGCCACCAGCACCGATACTAGCGGGGCTATTATCATGAGGACCGGGGAGCTGTTTTTT. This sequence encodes CATSTDTSGAIIMRTGELFF. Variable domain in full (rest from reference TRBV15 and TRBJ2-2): DAMVIQNPRYQVTQFGKPVTLSCSQTLNHNVMYWYQQKSSQAPKLLFHYYDKDFNNEADTPDNFQSRRPNTSFCFLDIRSPGLGDTAMYLCATSTDTSGAIIMRTGELFFGEGSRLTVL.

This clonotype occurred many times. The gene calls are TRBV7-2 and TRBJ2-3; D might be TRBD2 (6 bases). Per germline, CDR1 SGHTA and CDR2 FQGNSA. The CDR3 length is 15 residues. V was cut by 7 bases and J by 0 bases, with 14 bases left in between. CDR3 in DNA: TGTGCCAGCAAAAGGAGGGCCGGGAGCACAGATACGCAGTATTTT. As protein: CASKRRAGSTDTQYF.

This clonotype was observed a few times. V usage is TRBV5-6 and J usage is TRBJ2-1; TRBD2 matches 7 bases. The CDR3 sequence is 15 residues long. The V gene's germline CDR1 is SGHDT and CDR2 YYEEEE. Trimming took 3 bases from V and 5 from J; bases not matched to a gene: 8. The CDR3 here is CASSSPGGLDNEQFF. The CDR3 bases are TGTGCCAGCAGCTCCCCGGGGGGTTTAGACAATGAGCAGTTCTTC.